Sequencing of this TCR beta chain was carried out in a study of blood T cell repertoires in COVID-19. Study summary: Whether acute or convalescent, the COVID-19 samples came from the United States, Italy and Spain.

Authors' data handling: The assay estimated nucleated cells by amplifying reference gene primers. Generated by immunoSEQ multiplex PCR, the TCRdb table keeps only in-frame clones and is missing some. V, J and clone size derive from that table, while D and trimming were established from the DNA sequence. The profile shows some 300,000 clones, approximately 84% of them singletons. This CDR3 contains 16 residues. The germline gives CDR1 LNHDA, CDR2 SQIVND (reference sequence). The junction had 6 bases not matched to a gene; V was cut back by 4 bases and J by 0 bases. The sequence was obtained from a man aged 25-45 years who had recovered from COVID-19. Material: PBMCs or T cells enriched from blood (not recorded which). The chain is built from TRBV19 and TRBJ2-1, with 7 nucleotides matching TRBD2. CDR3 sequence: CASSKRGGPSYNEQFF. Written as DNA, the CDR3 is TGTGCCAGTAGTAAACGCGGGGGACCCTCCTACAATGAGCAGTTCTTC.